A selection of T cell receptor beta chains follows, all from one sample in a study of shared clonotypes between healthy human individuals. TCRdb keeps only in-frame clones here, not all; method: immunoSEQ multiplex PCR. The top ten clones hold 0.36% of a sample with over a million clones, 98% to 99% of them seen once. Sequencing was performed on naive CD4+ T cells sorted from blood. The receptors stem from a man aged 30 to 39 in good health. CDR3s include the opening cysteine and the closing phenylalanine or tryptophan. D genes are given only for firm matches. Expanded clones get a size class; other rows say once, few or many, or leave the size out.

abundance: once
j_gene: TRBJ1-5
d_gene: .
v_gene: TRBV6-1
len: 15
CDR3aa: CASSEDRYSNQPQHF
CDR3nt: TGTGCCAGCAGTGAAGATCGGTATAGCAATCAGCCCCAGCATTTT

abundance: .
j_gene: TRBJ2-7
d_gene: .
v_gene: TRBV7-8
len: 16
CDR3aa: CASSLAERTISYEQYF
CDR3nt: TGTGCCAGCAGCTTAGCGGAGCGGACTATCTCCTACGAGCAGTACTTC

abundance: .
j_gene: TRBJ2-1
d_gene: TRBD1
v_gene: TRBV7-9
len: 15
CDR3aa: CASSSGTGIYNEQFF
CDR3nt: TGTGCCAGCAGCTCAGGGACAGGGATTTACAATGAGCAGTTCTTC

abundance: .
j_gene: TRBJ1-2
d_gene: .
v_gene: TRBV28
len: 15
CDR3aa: CASFSWTAGRHGYTF
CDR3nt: TGTGCCAGCTTTAGCTGGACCGCCGGGAGGCACGGCTACACCTTC

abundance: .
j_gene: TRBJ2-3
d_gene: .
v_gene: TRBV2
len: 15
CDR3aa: CASSEALPLPDTQYF
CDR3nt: TGTGCCAGCAGTGAAGCGCTTCCCCTGCCAGATACGCAGTATTTT

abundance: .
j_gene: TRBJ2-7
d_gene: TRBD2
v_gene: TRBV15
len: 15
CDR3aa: CATSRGAGDSYEQYF
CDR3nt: TGTGCCACCAGCAGAGGCGCGGGAGACTCCTACGAGCAGTACTTC

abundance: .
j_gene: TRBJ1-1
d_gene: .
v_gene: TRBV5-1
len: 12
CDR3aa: CASSLELGEAFF
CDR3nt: TGCGCCAGCAGCTTGGAGCTTGGGGAAGCTTTCTTT

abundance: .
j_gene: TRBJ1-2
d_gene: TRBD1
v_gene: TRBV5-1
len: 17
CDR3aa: CASSFQDRGLLGYGYTF
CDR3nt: TGCGCCAGCAGCTTTCAGGACAGGGGGCTTCTGGGCTATGGCTACACCTTC

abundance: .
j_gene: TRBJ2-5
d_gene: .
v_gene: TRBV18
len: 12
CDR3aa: CASSPKAKFGDF
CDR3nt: TGTGCCAGCTCACCGAAAGCGAAGTTTGGTGACTTC

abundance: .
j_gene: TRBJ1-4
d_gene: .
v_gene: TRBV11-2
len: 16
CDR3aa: CASSLGAQGIDEKLFF
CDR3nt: TGTGCCAGCAGCTTAGGGGCACAGGGTATCGATGAAAAACTGTTTTTT

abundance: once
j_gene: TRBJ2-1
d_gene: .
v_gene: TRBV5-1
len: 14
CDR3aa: CASSLVQKANEQFF
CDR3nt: TGCGCCAGCAGCTTGGTCCAGAAGGCGAATGAGCAGTTCTTC

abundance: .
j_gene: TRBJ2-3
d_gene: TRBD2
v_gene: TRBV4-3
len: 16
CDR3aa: CASSQKSSGRTDTQYF
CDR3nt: TGCGCCAGCAGCCAAAAGTCTAGCGGGAGAACAGATACGCAGTATTTT

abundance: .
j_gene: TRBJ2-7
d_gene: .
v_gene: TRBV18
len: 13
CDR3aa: CASSETAYYEQYF
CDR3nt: TGTGCCAGCTCAGAGACAGCCTACTACGAGCAGTACTTC

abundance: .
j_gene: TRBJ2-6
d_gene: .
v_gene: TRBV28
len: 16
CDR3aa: CASSAEIKAGANVLTF
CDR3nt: TGTGCCAGCAGTGCCGAAATTAAAGCCGGGGCCAACGTCCTGACTTTC

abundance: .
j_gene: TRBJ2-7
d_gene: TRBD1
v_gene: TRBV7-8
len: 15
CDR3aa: CASSYRGPTLGEQYF
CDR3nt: TGTGCCAGCAGCTACAGGGGTCCCACCCTCGGCGAGCAGTACTTC

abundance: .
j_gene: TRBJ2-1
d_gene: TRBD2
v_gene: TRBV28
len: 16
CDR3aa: CASTAGTSGRPHEQFF
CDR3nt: TGTGCCAGCACCGCCGGGACTAGCGGGAGACCCCATGAGCAGTTCTTC

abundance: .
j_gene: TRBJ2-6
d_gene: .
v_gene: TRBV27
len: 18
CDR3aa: CASSLYRDGRSGANVLTF
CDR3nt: TGTGCCAGCAGTTTATATAGGGACGGGCGCTCTGGGGCCAACGTCCTGACTTTC

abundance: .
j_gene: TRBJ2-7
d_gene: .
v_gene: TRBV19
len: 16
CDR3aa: CASTEGHTLLSYEQYF
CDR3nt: TGTGCCAGTACAGAAGGACACACTCTCCTCTCCTACGAGCAGTACTTC

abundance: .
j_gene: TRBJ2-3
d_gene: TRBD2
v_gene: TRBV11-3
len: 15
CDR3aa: CASSLTGGITDTQYF
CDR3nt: TGTGCCAGCAGCTTAACGGGGGGAATTACAGATACGCAGTATTTT

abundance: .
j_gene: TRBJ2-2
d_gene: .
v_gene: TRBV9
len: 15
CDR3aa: CASSFGNTGTGELFF
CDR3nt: TGTGCCAGCAGCTTTGGGAATACGGGCACCGGGGAGCTGTTTTTT

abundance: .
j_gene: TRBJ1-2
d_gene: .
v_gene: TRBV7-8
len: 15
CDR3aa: CASSLAGTASYGYTF
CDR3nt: TGTGCCAGCAGCTTAGCAGGGACGGCAAGCTATGGCTACACCTTC

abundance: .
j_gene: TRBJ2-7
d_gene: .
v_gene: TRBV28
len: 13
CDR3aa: CASNRGGPYEQYF
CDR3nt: TGTGCCAGCAATCGAGGGGGTCCTTACGAGCAGTACTTC

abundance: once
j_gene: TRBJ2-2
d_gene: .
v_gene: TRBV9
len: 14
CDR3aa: CAGSVAQDTGELFF
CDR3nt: TGTGCCGGCAGCGTAGCGCAGGACACCGGGGAGCTGTTTTTT

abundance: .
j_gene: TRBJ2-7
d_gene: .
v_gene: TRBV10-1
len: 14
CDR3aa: CASSEGSTGLGVYF
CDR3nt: TGCGCCAGCAGTGAGGGGTCGACAGGACTGGGGGTGTACTTC

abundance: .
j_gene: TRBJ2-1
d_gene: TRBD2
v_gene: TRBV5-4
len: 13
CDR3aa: CASSAGAINEQFF
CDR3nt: TGTGCCAGCTCGGCGGGAGCAATAAATGAGCAGTTCTTC

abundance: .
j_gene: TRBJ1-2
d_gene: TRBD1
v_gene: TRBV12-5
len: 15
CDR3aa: CASGLETGVRDGYTF
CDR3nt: TGTGCTAGTGGTTTGGAGACAGGGGTGAGGGATGGCTACACCTTC

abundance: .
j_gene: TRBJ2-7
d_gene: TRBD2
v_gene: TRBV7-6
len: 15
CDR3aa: CASSSPSGRGNEQYF
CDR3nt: TGTGCCAGCAGCTCTCCTAGCGGGAGGGGCAACGAGCAGTACTTC

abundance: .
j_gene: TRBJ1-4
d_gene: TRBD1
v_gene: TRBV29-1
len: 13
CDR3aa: CSVEGQGSEKLFF
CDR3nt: TGCAGCGTTGAGGGACAGGGATCCGAAAAACTGTTTTTT

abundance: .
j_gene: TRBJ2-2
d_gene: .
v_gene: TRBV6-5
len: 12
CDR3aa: CASSLLLGELFF
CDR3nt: TGTGCCAGCAGCCTTCTACTCGGGGAGCTGTTTTTT

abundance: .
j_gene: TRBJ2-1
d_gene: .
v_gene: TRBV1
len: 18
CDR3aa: CTSSSTQTAVTPYNEQFF
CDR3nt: TGCACCAGCAGCTCAACACAGACGGCGGTTACCCCCTACAATGAGCAGTTCTTC

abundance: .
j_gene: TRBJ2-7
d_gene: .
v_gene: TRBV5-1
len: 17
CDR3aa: CASSLALLGGDPYEQYF
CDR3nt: TGCGCCAGCAGCTTGGCTCTCCTCGGGGGCGACCCCTACGAGCAGTACTTC

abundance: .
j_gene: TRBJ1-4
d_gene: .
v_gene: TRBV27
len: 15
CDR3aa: CASSLNSLIGGKLFF
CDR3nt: TGTGCCAGCAGTTTAAACAGCCTTATTGGCGGAAAACTGTTTTTT

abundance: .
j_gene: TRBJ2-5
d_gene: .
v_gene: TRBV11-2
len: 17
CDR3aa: CASSLSSLGAIQETQYF
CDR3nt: TGTGCCAGCAGCTTATCCTCTTTGGGAGCCATCCAAGAGACCCAGTACTTC

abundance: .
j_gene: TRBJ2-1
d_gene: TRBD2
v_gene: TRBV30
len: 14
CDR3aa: CACRLAGVYNEQFF
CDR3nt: TGTGCCTGCCGACTAGCGGGAGTCTACAATGAGCAGTTCTTC

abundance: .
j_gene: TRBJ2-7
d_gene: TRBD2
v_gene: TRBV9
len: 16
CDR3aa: CASSVGTSGTSREQYF
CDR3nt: TGTGCCAGCAGCGTCGGGACTAGCGGGACGTCTAGAGAGCAGTACTTC

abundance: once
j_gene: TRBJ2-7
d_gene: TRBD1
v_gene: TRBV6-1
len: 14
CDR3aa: CASSDRGQSYEQYF
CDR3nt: TGTGCCAGCAGTGACAGGGGGCAAAGCTACGAGCAGTACTTC

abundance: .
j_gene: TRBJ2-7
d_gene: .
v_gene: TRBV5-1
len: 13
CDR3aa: CASRSPGTDEQYF
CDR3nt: TGCGCCAGCAGATCACCCGGGACGGACGAGCAGTACTTC

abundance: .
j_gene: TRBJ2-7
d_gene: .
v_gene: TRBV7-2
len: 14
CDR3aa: CASSLFPGSYEQYF
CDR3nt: TGTGCCAGCAGCTTATTCCCAGGTTCCTACGAGCAGTACTTC

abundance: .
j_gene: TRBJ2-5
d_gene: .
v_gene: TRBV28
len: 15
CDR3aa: CASSAVGGVVETQYF
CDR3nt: TGTGCCAGCAGTGCGGTCGGAGGGGTTGTCGAGACCCAGTACTTC

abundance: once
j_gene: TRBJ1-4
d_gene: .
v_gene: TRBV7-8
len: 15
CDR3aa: CASSTGSQTNEKLFF
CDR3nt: TGTGCCAGCAGCACAGGTTCACAGACGAATGAAAAACTGTTTTTT

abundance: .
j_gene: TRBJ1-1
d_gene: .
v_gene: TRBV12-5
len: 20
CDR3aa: CASGLVQDRQTEIMNTEAFF
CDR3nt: TGTGCTAGTGGTTTGGTACAGGACAGACAAACGGAAATTATGAACACTGAAGCTTTCTTT

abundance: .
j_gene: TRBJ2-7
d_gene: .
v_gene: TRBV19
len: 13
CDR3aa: CARPGPPIWEQYF
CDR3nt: TGTGCCAGACCGGGACCGCCTATATGGGAGCAGTACTTC

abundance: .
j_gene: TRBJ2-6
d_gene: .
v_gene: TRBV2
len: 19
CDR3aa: CASSNLRGATLSGANVLTF
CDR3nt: TGTGCCAGCAGTAACCTCAGGGGGGCGACCCTCTCTGGGGCCAACGTCCTGACTTTC

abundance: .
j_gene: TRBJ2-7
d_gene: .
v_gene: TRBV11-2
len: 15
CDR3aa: CASSFRGGRVYEQYF
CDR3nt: TGTGCCAGCAGCTTTCGAGGGGGTCGAGTCTACGAGCAGTACTTC

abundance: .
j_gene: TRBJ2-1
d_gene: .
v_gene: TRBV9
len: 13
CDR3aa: CASSLGTVHEQFF
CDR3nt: TGTGCCAGCAGCCTAGGGACCGTCCACGAGCAGTTCTTC

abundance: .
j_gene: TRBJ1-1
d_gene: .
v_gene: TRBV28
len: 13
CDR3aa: CASMVVSVGEAFF
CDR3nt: TGTGCCAGCATGGTGGTCAGCGTGGGTGAAGCTTTCTTT

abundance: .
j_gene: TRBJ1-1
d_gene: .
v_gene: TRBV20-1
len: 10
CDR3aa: CSARRTEAFF
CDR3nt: TGCAGTGCCAGGAGGACTGAAGCTTTCTTT

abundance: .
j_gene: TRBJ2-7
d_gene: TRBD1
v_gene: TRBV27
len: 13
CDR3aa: CASPTGGGNEQYF
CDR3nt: TGTGCCAGCCCGACAGGGGGCGGGAACGAGCAGTACTTC

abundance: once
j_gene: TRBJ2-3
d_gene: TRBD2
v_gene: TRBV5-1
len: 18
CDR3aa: CASSTGLAGGVSTDTQYF
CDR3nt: TGCGCCAGCAGCACCGGACTAGCGGGAGGGGTGAGCACAGATACGCAGTATTTT

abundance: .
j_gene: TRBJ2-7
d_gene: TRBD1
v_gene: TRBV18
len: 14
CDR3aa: CASSTTTGADEQYF
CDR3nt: TGTGCCAGCTCAACGACAACAGGGGCGGACGAGCAGTACTTC

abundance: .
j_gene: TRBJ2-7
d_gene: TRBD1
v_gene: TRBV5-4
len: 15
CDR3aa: CASSLDRTGSLEQYF
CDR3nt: TGTGCCAGCAGCTTGGACCGGACAGGGTCTCTCGAGCAGTACTTC

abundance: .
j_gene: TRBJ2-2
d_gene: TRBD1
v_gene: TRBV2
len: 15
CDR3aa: CASSQQGMGTGELFF
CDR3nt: TGTGCCAGCAGTCAACAGGGGATGGGCACCGGGGAGCTGTTTTTT

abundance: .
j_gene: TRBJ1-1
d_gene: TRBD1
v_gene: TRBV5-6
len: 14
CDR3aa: CASSKDRAATEAFF
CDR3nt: TGTGCCAGCAGCAAAGACAGGGCGGCTACTGAAGCTTTCTTT

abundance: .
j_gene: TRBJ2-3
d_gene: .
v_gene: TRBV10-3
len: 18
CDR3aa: CAISVSRVARVKADTQYF
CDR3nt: TGTGCCATCAGTGTCTCTCGGGTGGCTAGAGTGAAGGCAGATACGCAGTATTTT

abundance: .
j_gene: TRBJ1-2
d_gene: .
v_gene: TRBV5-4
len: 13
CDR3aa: CASSLYGNYGYTF
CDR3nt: TGTGCCAGCAGCTTGTACGGAAACTATGGCTACACCTTC